This is a list of T cell receptor beta chains from one sample in a study of identical twins. Using its own MiXCR run on the 5' RACE reads, TCRdb lists one record per CDR3 protein. Here the sample spans 1.5 million to 2 million distinct CDR3 sequences, more than 30% being singletons. Source material: cord blood. The source of these receptors is a newborn girl in good health. The CDR3 runs from the conserved cysteine through the conserved F or W. The D gene is left open where the match is weak. Only part of the rows carry a size: once, few, many, or a class if the clone is expanded.

clone size,J gene,V gene,D gene,CDR3 length,CDR3 protein,CDR3 DNA
NA,TRBJ2-3,TRBV21-1,NA,17,CASSKRVASGRTDTQYF,TGTGCCAGCAGCAAAAGGGTGGCTAGCGGTCGCACAGATACGCAGTATTTT
NA,TRBJ2-3,TRBV5-6,NA,15,CASSHQITSTDTQYF,TGTGCCAGCAGCCACCAAATAACTAGCACAGATACGCAGTATTTT
few,TRBJ2-5,TRBV4-1,TRBD2,17,CASSQDLIAGGHKTQYF,TGCGCCAGCAGCCAAGATCTGATAGCGGGGGGGCACAAGACCCAGTACTTC
NA,TRBJ2-7,TRBV12-3/TRBV12-4,NA,13,CAGSLVQGYEQYF,TGTGCCGGCAGTTTGGTTCAGGGTTACGAGCAGTACTTC
few,TRBJ1-2,TRBV11-2,NA,14,CASSSPRGSYGYTF,TGTGCCAGCAGCTCCCCCAGGGGAAGCTATGGCTACACCTTC
NA,TRBJ2-7,TRBV10-3,NA,14,CAISEGRQVDEQYF,TGTGCCATCAGTGAGGGTCGCCAGGTAGACGAGCAGTACTTC
NA,TRBJ2-3,TRBV12-3/TRBV12-4,TRBD2,15,CASSFEGGPTDTQYF,TGTGCCAGCAGTTTCGAGGGAGGGCCCACAGATACGCAGTATTTT
NA,TRBJ2-4,TRBV18,NA,13,CASSLGVKNIQYF,TGTGCCAGCTCCCTGGGAGTAAAAAACATTCAGTACTTC
few,TRBJ2-3,TRBV3-1,NA,14,CASSPTFGTDTQYF,TGTGCCAGCAGCCCTACGTTCGGCACAGATACGCAGTATTTT
NA,TRBJ2-3,TRBV3-1,TRBD2,15,CASSQEYLAGVAQYF,TGTGCCAGCAGCCAAGAATACCTAGCGGGAGTGGCGCAGTATTTT
NA,TRBJ2-3,TRBV6-6,TRBD2,17,CASSYSGSGRGTDTRYF,TGTGCCAGCAGTTACTCGGGTAGCGGGAGGGGGACAGATACGCGGTATTTT
few,TRBJ1-2,TRBV12-3/TRBV12-4,TRBD1,15,CASSFGQGGNYGYTF,TGTGCCAGCAGTTTCGGACAGGGGGGTAACTATGGCTACACCTTC
NA,TRBJ2-7,TRBV5-1,NA,17,CASSFPSLALGHNEQYF,TGCGCCAGCAGCTTCCCCTCCCTAGCGCTTGGTCACAATGAGCAGTACTTC
few,TRBJ2-1,TRBV27,NA,11,CASKSGNEQFF,TGTGCCAGCAAGTCGGGCAATGAGCAGTTCTTC
many,TRBJ2-3,TRBV5-1,TRBD2,15,CASSSSGRGTDTQYF,TGCGCCAGCAGCTCGAGCGGGAGAGGTACAGATACGCAGTATTTT
NA,TRBJ1-4,TRBV5-1,NA,18,CASSFRGGESTTNEKLFF,TGCGCCAGCAGCTTCAGGGGAGGGGAGTCAACTACTAATGAAAAACTGTTTTTT
NA,TRBJ2-3,TRBV29-1,NA,13,CSVDKSPTDTQYF,TGCAGCGTTGACAAATCCCCCACAGATACGCAGTATTTT
few,TRBJ1-5,TRBV7-2,NA,15,CASRSEGYSNQPQHF,TGTGCCAGCAGGTCGGAGGGCTATAGCAATCAGCCCCAGCATTTT
NA,TRBJ1-4,TRBV5-1,TRBD1,15,CASSRRTGHNEKLFF,TGCGCCAGCAGCCGAAGGACAGGACATAATGAAAAACTGTTTTTT
few,TRBJ1-1,TRBV9,NA,15,CASSTSGTLDREAFF,TGTGCCAGCAGCACGTCTGGGACACTCGACCGTGAAGCTTTCTTT
NA,TRBJ2-1,TRBV30,TRBD2,15,CAWSVGTSRYNEQFF,TGTGCCTGGAGTGTCGGGACTAGCCGATACAATGAGCAGTTCTTC
NA,TRBJ1-2,TRBV27,NA,13,CASSLRAGAGYTF,TGTGCCAGCAGTTTACGGGCAGGGGCGGGCTACACCTTC
few,TRBJ2-7,TRBV2,NA,13,CASSHRVPYEQYF,TGTGCCAGCAGCCACAGGGTCCCCTACGAGCAGTACTTC
NA,TRBJ2-7,TRBV12-3/TRBV12-4,NA,15,CASSLIEWGVDEQYF,TGTGCCAGCAGTTTAATAGAGTGGGGGGTGGACGAGCAGTACTTC
NA,TRBJ2-5,TRBV29-1,TRBD2,14,CSVVRTSVYNEQYF,TGCAGCGTTGTACGGACTAGCGTATACAATGAGCAGTACTTC
few,TRBJ1-4,TRBV20-1,TRBD1,14,CSARQGAPNEKLFF,TGCAGTGCTCGACAGGGGGCGCCTAATGAAAAACTGTTTTTT
few,TRBJ1-2,TRBV12-3/TRBV12-4,NA,15,CASSFGTPANYGYTF,TGTGCCAGCAGTTTCGGGACACCCGCTAACTATGGCTACACCTTC
few,TRBJ2-5,TRBV5-1,TRBD2,18,CASSFLITSGGASETQYF,TGCGCCAGCAGCTTCCTCATTACTAGCGGGGGGGCCTCTGAGACCCAGTACTTC
few,TRBJ1-2,TRBV29-1,NA,14,CSVDPQGSAYGYTF,TGCAGCGTTGATCCACAGGGCTCTGCCTATGGCTACACCTTC
NA,TRBJ1-6,TRBV5-1,NA,16,CARSLGVVGLNSPLHF,TGCGCCCGCAGCTTGGGGGTCGTGGGATTGAATTCACCCCTCCACTTT
NA,TRBJ2-2,TRBV7-2,NA,17,CASSLVLALPNTGELFF,TGTGCCAGCAGCTTGGTACTAGCCCTTCCGAACACCGGGGAGCTGTTTTTT
few,TRBJ1-5,TRBV7-2,NA,13,CASSAFLEQPQHF,TGTGCCAGCAGCGCTTTTTTGGAGCAGCCCCAGCATTTT
few,TRBJ2-7,TRBV6-2/TRBV6-3,NA,15,CASSDLGGANYEQYF,TGTGCCAGCAGTGACCTGGGGGGCGCTAACTACGAGCAGTACTTC
NA,TRBJ2-6,TRBV20-1,NA,15,CSARDQGSGANVLTF,TGCAGTGCTAGAGATCAAGGGTCTGGGGCCAACGTCCTGACTTTC
few,TRBJ2-4,TRBV3-1,NA,13,CASSPDIKNIQYF,TGTGCCAGCAGCCCGGACATCAAAAACATTCAGTACTTC
NA,TRBJ1-5,TRBV20-1,NA,17,CSASRTLDSKWNQPQHF,TGCAGTGCTAGTCGGACACTGGACTCCAAATGGAATCAGCCCCAGCATTTT
NA,TRBJ2-3,TRBV18,TRBD1,17,CASSPGPGQVGTDTQYF,TGTGCCAGCTCACCGGGACCGGGACAGGTCGGAACAGATACGCAGTATTTT
few,TRBJ1-6,TRBV20-1,NA,14,CSARAALRNSPLHF,TGCAGTGCTAGAGCGGCCTTAAGGAATTCACCCCTCCACTTT
few,TRBJ2-7,TRBV11-1,NA,15,CASSLGQIGSYEQYF,TGTGCCAGCAGCTTAGGGCAGATCGGGTCCTACGAGCAGTACTTC